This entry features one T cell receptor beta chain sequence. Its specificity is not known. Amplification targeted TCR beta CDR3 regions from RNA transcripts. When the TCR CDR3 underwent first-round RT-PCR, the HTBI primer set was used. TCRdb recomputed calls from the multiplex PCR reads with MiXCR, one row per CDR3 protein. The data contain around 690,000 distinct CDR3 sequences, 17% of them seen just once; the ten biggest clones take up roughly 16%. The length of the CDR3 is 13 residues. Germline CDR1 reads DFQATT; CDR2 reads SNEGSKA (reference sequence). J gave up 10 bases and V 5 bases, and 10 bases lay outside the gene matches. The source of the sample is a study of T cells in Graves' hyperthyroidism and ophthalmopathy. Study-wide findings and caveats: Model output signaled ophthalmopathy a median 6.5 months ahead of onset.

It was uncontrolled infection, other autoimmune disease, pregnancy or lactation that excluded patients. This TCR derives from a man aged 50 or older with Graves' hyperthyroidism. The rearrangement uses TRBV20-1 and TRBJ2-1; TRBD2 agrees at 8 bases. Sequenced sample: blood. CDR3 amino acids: CSAPALAGPEQFF. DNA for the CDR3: TGCAGTGCTCCGGCCCTAGCGGGTCCCGAGCAGTTCTTC.